A selection of T cell receptor beta chains follows, all from one sample in a study of blood T cell repertoires in COVID-19. TCRdb's table, derived via immunoSEQ multiplex PCR, lists solely in-frame clones and lacks some. Counted here are 150,000 or so clones, around nine tenths occurring once; the ten biggest clones make up approximately 10%. The sample taken for sequencing was peripheral blood. Receptors originate from a woman aged 70-85 years with COVID-19, enrolled during active disease. Both conserved end residues are trimmed from each CDR3.

V gene,J gene,CDR3 protein
TRBV27,TRBJ1-1,ASSSHFNTEAF
TRBV18,TRBJ1-1,ASSPSGQTEAF
TRBV6-1,TRBJ2-3,ASSEGGGRADTQY
TRBV12-3/TRBV12-4,TRBJ1-1,ASSSSGGTEAF
TRBV2,TRBJ1-6,ASRPVLQNSPLH
TRBV28,TRBJ2-1,ASSPWAGGRNEQF
TRBV6-5,TRBJ2-5,ASSYKTDRQETQY
TRBV7-8,TRBJ2-5,ASSFQGRETQY
TRBV6-5,TRBJ1-1,ASIRGMNTEAF
TRBV6-5,TRBJ1-6,ASSTPPDRGSPLH
TRBV10-3,TRBJ1-2,AISERQGVSGYT
TRBV15,TRBJ1-6,ATSRGRGGNSPLH
TRBV30,TRBJ2-5,AWRAPGLAFQETQY
TRBV30,TRBJ1-1,AWKGQGAGEAF
TRBV5-1,TRBJ2-7,ASSMDSRWYEQY
TRBV24-1,TRBJ2-3,ATSGAGGDTQY
TRBV29-1,TRBJ2-1,SVGTSSPLDEQF
TRBV18,TRBJ1-4,ASSPAGVGEKLF
TRBV5-6,TRBJ2-3,ASSLTGRGTDTQY
TRBV25-1,TRBJ2-1,ASSTTWGGHYNEQF
TRBV18,TRBJ2-5,ASSPPLGRGETQY
TRBV11-3,TRBJ2-3,ASSLTGNGPDTQY
TRBV27,TRBJ2-1,ASSLSGTGSYNEQF
TRBV19,TRBJ1-5,ASNSGRQPQH
TRBV10-3,TRBJ1-1,AITPGGETEAF
TRBV7-8,TRBJ1-5,ASSLGQGDQPQH
TRBV5-4,TRBJ2-3,ASNSRGGRSTDTQY
TRBV5-1,TRBJ1-4,ASSFSGQGGEKLF
TRBV27,TRBJ1-6,ASRVWGTISYNSPLH
TRBV28,TRBJ1-1,ASSMSGTVNTEAF
TRBV5-4,TRBJ2-5,ASTEKGVTGRETQY
TRBV4-1,TRBJ2-2,ASSQVSKSRYGELF
TRBV5-1,TRBJ1-2,ASSSSQGNYGYT
TRBV19,TRBJ2-7,ASSDQGGGHEQY
TRBV3-1/TRBV3-2,TRBJ1-2,ASSPLRVRDYGYT
TRBV2,TRBJ1-3,ASSAQTGVSGNTIY
TRBV5-4,TRBJ2-3,ASSLSVTSGGDTQY
TRBV25-1,TRBJ1-1,ASSETGVDTEAF
TRBV7-8,TRBJ1-5,ASSPDRAYSNQPQH
TRBV6-5,TRBJ1-5,ASRRSGQGQPQH
TRBV5-1,TRBJ1-2,ASSLQGSADYGYT
TRBV2,TRBJ1-5,ASSDRQGRFNQPQH
TRBV29-1,TRBJ1-5,SAGEGFQPQH
TRBV2,TRBJ1-4,ATDRNEKLF
TRBV25-1,TRBJ2-3,ASSAYTGTGTDTQY
TRBV3-1/TRBV3-2,TRBJ2-7,ASSQRSGGLGEQY